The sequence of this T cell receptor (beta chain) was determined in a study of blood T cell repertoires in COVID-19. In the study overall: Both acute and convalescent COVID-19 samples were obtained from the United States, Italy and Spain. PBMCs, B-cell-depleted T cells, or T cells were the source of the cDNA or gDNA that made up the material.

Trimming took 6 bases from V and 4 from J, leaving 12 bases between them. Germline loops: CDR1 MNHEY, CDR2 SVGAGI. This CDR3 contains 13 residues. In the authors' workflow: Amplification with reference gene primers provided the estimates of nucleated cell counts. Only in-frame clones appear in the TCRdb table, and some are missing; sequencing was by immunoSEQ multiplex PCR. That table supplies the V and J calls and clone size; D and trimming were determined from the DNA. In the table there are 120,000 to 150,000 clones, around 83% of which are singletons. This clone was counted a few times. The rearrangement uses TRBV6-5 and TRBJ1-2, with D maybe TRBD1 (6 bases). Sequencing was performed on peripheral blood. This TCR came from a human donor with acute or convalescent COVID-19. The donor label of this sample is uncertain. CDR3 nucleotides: TGTGCCAGCAGGCTATTGGACAGCTATGGCTACACCTTC. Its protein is CASRLLDSYGYTF.